This is a list of T cell receptor beta chains from one sample in a study of identical twins. MiXCR, applied by TCRdb to the 5' RACE reads, yields one record per CDR3 protein. The repertoire holds around 1.7 million distinct CDR3 sequences, with under 35% as singletons. The sample taken for sequencing was cord blood. The origin of the receptors is a newborn girl in good health. The CDR3 runs from the conserved cysteine through the conserved F or W. D genes are given only for firm matches. Clone size is not always given. Where it is, it says once, few, many or a class for expanded clones.

D	V	size	J	DNA	CDR3
NA	TRBV20-1	NA	TRBJ1-1	TGCAGTGCCGGGGCGCCCGTGAACACTGAAGCTTTCTTT	CSAGAPVNTEAFF
NA	TRBV29-1	few	TRBJ2-3	TGCAGCGTTGAAGGAGGGCGGGGCAGCACAGATACGCAGTATTTT	CSVEGGRGSTDTQYF
NA	TRBV9	few	TRBJ2-4	TGTGCCAGCAGCGCCAAGGACAGTACCCACCCGGAGCAGTACTTC	CASSAKDSTHPEQYF
NA	TRBV20-1	NA	TRBJ2-3	TGCAGTGCTAGTAGGGGATTGGTGACAGATACGCAGTATTTT	CSASRGLVTDTQYF
NA	TRBV20-1	few	TRBJ2-1	TGCAGTGCTAGAGTAGCAAATGAGCAGTTCTTC	CSARVANEQFF
NA	TRBV14	few	TRBJ2-7	TGTGCCAGCAGCCCGACAGGCCCAACTTCCTCCTACGAGCAGTACTTC	CASSPTGPTSSYEQYF
NA	TRBV9	NA	TRBJ2-7	TGTGCCAGCAGCCGGGTCGACTACGAGCAGTACTTC	CASSRVDYEQYF
NA	TRBV7-6	NA	TRBJ2-7	TGTGCCAGCAGCTTAGCATGGGGATTGGGTTACGAGCAGTACTTC	CASSLAWGLGYEQYF
NA	TRBV29-1	NA	TRBJ2-3	TGCAGCGCTGACGGTAGCACAGATACGCAGTATTTT	CSADGSTDTQYF
NA	TRBV20-1	NA	TRBJ2-3	TGCAGTGCTAGAGTCGGGGGCGCTTTAGATACGCAGTATTTT	CSARVGGALDTQYF
NA	TRBV29-1	NA	TRBJ2-5	TGCAGCGTTGCAGAAACGGGCAATCAGCCCCAGTACTTC	CSVAETGNQPQYF
NA	TRBV12-3/TRBV12-4	many	TRBJ2-5	TGTGCCAGCAGTTTACGGCGGTCACAAGAGACCCAGTACTTC	CASSLRRSQETQYF
NA	TRBV12-3/TRBV12-4	NA	TRBJ1-2	TGTGCCAGCAGTTTATTCAGGGATGGCTACACCTTC	CASSLFRDGYTF
TRBD2	TRBV27	few	TRBJ2-7	TGTGCCAGCAGTTTATCAGCGGGAGGGCATTACGAGCAGTACTTC	CASSLSAGGHYEQYF
NA	TRBV4-1	NA	TRBJ1-5	TGCGCCAGCAGCCAAGGCTTGGGGGTACCCCAGCATTTT	CASSQGLGVPQHF
NA	TRBV20-1	NA	TRBJ1-2	TGCAGTGCTAGCCCCGGGCAGGGGATGGGGTATGGCTACACCTTC	CSASPGQGMGYGYTF
NA	TRBV20-1	NA	TRBJ1-6	TGCAGTGCTAAAGCGGCTACGAATAATTCACCCCTCCACTTT	CSAKAATNNSPLHF
NA	TRBV27	NA	TRBJ1-5	TGTGCCTCACAAACCCAGGGCTATAGCAATCAGCCCCAGCATTTT	CASQTQGYSNQPQHF
TRBD1	TRBV28	NA	TRBJ1-4	TGTGCCAGCAGTCCGACAGGGTTCGAGGAAAAACTGTTTTTT	CASSPTGFEEKLFF
NA	TRBV25-1	NA	TRBJ2-3	TGTGCTACAGCCAGCATGCGGGATACGCAGTATTTT	CATASMRDTQYF
NA	TRBV12-3/TRBV12-4	NA	TRBJ1-1	TGTGCCAGCAGGCGTTCGGGGGGGACTGAAGCTTTCTTT	CASRRSGGTEAFF
NA	TRBV5-1	few	TRBJ1-4	TGCGCCAGCAGCTTTTTGGGAAACAGGGAAAGGGAAAAACTGTTTTTT	CASSFLGNREREKLFF
NA	TRBV12-3/TRBV12-4	NA	TRBJ2-7	TGTGCCAGCAGTAAATCCCGGGACGGATCCTACGAGCAGTACTTC	CASSKSRDGSYEQYF
NA	TRBV2	once	TRBJ1-2	TGTGCCATTCCCCGGGGCTCCGCTGGCTACACCTTC	CAIPRGSAGYTF
NA	TRBV30	NA	TRBJ2-3	TGTGCCTGGAGTGTACAGGCAGATACGCAGTATTTT	CAWSVQADTQYF
TRBD2	TRBV24-1	few	TRBJ2-3	TGTGCCACCAGTGACTTAGCGGGGCCGCAGTATTTT	CATSDLAGPQYF
TRBD2	TRBV12-3/TRBV12-4	NA	TRBJ2-1	TGTGCCAGCAGAGTTAGCGGGGAAAGCTCCCACAATGAGCAGTTCTTC	CASRVSGESSHNEQFF
TRBD1	TRBV15	NA	TRBJ2-1	TGTGCCACCAGCGGGACAGGGCCACACAATGAGCAGTTCTTC	CATSGTGPHNEQFF
NA	TRBV6-2/TRBV6-3	many	TRBJ2-7	TGTGCCAGCAGTAATAACTACGAGCAGTACTTC	CASSNNYEQYF
NA	TRBV21-1	NA	TRBJ2-3	TGTGCCAGCAGCAAAGTCCTGGGACTAGCGGAGCCAGCTAGCACAGATACGCAGTATTTT	CASSKVLGLAEPASTDTQYF
NA	TRBV5-1	NA	TRBJ2-1	TGCGCCAGCAGCTCAGGGCCAGGACGACACAATGAGCAGTTCTTC	CASSSGPGRHNEQFF
TRBD1	TRBV20-1	few	TRBJ1-4	TGCAGTGCTAGAGCCGTGGGACAGGTTGGGCGTGAAAAACTGTTTTTT	CSARAVGQVGREKLFF
NA	TRBV20-1	few	TRBJ2-7	TGCAGTGCTAGTCGGGTGAGCTCCTACGAGCAGTACTTC	CSASRVSSYEQYF
NA	TRBV28	NA	TRBJ1-1	TGTGCCAGCAGTTTTGGGGCGGTAGGGAACACTGAAGCTTTCTTT	CASSFGAVGNTEAFF
NA	TRBV3-1	few	TRBJ2-1	TGTGCCAGCAGCCCCACGTATGGGGGGGCCAATATAGATGAGCAGTTCTTC	CASSPTYGGANIDEQFF
NA	TRBV28	few	TRBJ2-3	TGTGCCAGCAGTTTAGTGGTGCAGGGCCTGGTTACGCAGTATTTT	CASSLVVQGLVTQYF
NA	TRBV7-2	NA	TRBJ1-2	TGTGCCAGCAGCTTAACGGGGCTAAATAGCTACACCTTC	CASSLTGLNSYTF
TRBD1	TRBV4-1	NA	TRBJ1-1	TGCGCCAGCAGCCAAAACCGGGACAGGGGAGGGAACACTGAAGCTTTCTTT	CASSQNRDRGGNTEAFF
TRBD1	TRBV4-1	NA	TRBJ1-3	TGCGCCAGCAGCCTAAAAAGGACAGGGGCGGACTCTGGAAACACCATATATTTT	CASSLKRTGADSGNTIYF
TRBD2	TRBV29-1	many	TRBJ2-4	TGCAGCGTTCGGACTAGCGGGAGGAACGATCAGTACTTC	CSVRTSGRNDQYF
NA	TRBV20-1	NA	TRBJ2-3	TGCAGTGCTAGACAGGCTAGCACAGATACGCAGTATTTT	CSARQASTDTQYF
TRBD1	TRBV5-1	NA	TRBJ1-1	TGCGCCAGCAGCTCATTACAGGGGGCGAAGGACACTGAAGCTTTCTTT	CASSSLQGAKDTEAFF